This T cell receptor (beta chain) was observed in a study of molecular identifiers for immune sequencing clone quantification. One entry per CDR3 protein results from TCRdb running MiXCR on the PCR reads. The sample includes approximately 550,000 distinct CDR3 sequences, about 20% of them seen just once. The CDR3 is 16 amino acids. Trimming left V 8 bases short and J 2 bases short, with 19 bases between. Germline assignment: CDR1 LNHNV and CDR2 YYDKDF (reference sequence). The chain employs TRBV15 and TRBJ1-5, with D perhaps TRBD1 (5 bases). The TCR comes from a human donor in good health. Some libraries in this study had Jurkat cell RNA spiked in. The sample was naive CD8+ T cells from blood, with Jurkat cell RNA spiked in. Subset denoted: FACS-sorted CD8+CD4-CCR7+CD45RA+ naive T cells. CDR3 residues: CATAGVDGARNQPQHF. The CDR3 DNA follows: TGTGCCACCGCAGGTGTGGATGGGGCGCGCAATCAGCCCCAGCATTTT.